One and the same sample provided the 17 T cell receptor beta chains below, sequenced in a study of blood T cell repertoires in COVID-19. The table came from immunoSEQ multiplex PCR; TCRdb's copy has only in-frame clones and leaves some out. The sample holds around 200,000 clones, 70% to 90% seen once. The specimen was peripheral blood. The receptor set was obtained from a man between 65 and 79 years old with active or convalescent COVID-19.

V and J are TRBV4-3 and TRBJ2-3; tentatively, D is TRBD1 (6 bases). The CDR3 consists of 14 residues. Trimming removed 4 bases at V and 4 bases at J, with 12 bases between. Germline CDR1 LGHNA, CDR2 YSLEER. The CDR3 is CASSRRQDSDTQYF. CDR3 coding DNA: TGCGCCAGCAGCCGGAGACAGGACTCAGATACGCAGTATTTT.

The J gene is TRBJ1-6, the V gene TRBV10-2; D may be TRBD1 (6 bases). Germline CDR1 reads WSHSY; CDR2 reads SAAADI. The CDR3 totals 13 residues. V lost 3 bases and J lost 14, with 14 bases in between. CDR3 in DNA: TGCGCCAGCAGTGAAACAGGGACGACGTCCCTCCACTTT. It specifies CASSETGTTSLHF.

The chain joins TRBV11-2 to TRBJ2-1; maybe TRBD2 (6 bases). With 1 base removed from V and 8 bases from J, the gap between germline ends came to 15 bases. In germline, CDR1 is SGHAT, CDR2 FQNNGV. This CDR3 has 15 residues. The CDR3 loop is CASSLVSGWGHEQFF. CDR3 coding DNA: TGTGCCAGCAGCTTAGTCAGCGGGTGGGGCCATGAGCAGTTCTTC.

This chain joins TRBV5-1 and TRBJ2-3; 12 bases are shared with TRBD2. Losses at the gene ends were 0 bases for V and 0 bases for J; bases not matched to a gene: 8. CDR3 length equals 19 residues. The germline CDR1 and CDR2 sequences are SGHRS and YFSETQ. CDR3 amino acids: CASSLGLTSGRPSTDTQYF. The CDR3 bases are TGCGCCAGCAGCTTGGGACTGACTAGCGGGAGACCTAGCACAGATACGCAGTATTTT.

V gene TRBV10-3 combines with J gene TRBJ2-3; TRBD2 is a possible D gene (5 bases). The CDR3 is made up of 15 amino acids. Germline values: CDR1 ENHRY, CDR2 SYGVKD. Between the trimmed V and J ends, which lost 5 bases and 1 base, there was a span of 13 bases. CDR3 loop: CAISLADRGTDTQYF. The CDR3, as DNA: TGTGCCATCAGTCTAGCTGACCGAGGCACAGATACGCAGTATTTT.

The CDR3 here is CASSVAGQGASYNEQFF. CDR3 DNA sequence: TGTGCCAGCAGCGTAGCAGGACAGGGGGCCTCCTACAATGAGCAGTTCTTC. The V call is TRBV9, the J call TRBJ2-1; 11 bases are shared with TRBD1. Looked up from germline, CDR1 is SGDLS and CDR2 is YYNGEE. J gave up 0 bases and V 0 bases, and 2 bases lay outside the gene matches. The CDR3 runs 17 residues.

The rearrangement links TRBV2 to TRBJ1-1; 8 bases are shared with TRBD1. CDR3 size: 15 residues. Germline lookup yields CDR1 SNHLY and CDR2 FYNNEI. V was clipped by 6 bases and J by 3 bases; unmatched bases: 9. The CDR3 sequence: CASSAGQGWDTEAFF. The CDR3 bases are TGTGCCAGCAGCGCCGGACAGGGCTGGGACACTGAAGCTTTCTTT.

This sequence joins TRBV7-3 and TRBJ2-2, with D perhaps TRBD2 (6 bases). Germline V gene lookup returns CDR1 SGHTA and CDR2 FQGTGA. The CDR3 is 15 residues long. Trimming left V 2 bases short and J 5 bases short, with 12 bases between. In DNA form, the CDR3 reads TGTGCCAGCAGCTTAGGCGGGGCTAGGACCGGGGAGCTGTTTTTT. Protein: CASSLGGARTGELFF.

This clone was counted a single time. The CDR3 DNA reads TGTGCCTGGAGTATACCGGACAGGAACACTGAAGCTTTCTTT. It translates to CAWSIPDRNTEAFF. The chain carries TRBV30 and TRBJ1-1; D perhaps matches TRBD1 (6 bases). The CDR3 is 14 amino acids. V shed 2 bases and J shed 1 base, with 11 bases lying between them. Germline lookup yields CDR1 GTSNPN and CDR2 SVGIG (reference sequence).

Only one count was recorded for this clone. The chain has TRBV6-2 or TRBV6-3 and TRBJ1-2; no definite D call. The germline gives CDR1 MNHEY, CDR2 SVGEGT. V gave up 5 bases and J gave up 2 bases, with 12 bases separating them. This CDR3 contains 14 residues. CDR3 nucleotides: TGTGCCAGCAGTCCCCCCGCACTGAACTATGGCTACACCTTC. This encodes CASSPPALNYGYTF.

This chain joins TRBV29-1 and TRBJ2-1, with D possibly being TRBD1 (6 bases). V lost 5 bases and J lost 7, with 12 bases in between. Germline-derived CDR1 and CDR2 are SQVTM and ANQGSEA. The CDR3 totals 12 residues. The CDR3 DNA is TGCAGCGTTAGGACAGTGAGAAATGAGCAGTTCTTC. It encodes CSVRTVRNEQFF.

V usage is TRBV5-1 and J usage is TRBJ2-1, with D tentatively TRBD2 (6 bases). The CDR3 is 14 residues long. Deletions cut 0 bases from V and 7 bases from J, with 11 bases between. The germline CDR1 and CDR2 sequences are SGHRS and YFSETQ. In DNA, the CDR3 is TGCGCCAGCAGCTTGGCGGGAGATTGGAATGAGCAGTTCTTC. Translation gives CASSLAGDWNEQFF.

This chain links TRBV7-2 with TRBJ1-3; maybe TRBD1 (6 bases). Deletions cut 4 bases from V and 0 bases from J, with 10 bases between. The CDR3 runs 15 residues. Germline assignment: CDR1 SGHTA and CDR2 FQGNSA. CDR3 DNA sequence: TGTGCCAGCAGCTCCGGACAGACCTCTGGAAACACCATATATTTT. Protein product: CASSSGQTSGNTIYF.

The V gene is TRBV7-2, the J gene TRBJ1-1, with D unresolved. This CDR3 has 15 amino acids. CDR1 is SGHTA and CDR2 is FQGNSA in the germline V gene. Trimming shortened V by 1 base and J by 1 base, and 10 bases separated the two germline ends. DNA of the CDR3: TGTGCCAGCAGCTTAGAACGGGTTAGGAACACTGAAGCTTTCTTT. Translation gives CASSLERVRNTEAFF.

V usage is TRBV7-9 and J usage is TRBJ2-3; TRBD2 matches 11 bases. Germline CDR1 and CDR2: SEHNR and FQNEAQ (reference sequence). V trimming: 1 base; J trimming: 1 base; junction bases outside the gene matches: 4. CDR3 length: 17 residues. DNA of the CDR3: TGTGCCAGCAGCTTAGGGCTAGCGGGGGGCCGCACAGATACGCAGTATTTT. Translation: CASSLGLAGGRTDTQYF.

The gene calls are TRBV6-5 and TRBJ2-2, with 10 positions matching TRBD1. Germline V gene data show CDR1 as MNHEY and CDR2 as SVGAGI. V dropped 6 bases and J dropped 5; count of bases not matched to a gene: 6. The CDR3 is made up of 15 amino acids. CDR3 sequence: CASRGDRGRTGELFF. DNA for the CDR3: TGTGCCAGCAGAGGGGACAGGGGCCGGACCGGGGAGCTGTTTTTT.

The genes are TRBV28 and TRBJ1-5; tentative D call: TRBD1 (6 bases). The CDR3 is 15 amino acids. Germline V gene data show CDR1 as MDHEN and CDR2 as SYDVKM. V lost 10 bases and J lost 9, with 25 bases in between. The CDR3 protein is CATRGGRRWFSPQHF. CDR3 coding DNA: TGTGCCACCAGGGGTGGGCGCCGATGGTTTTCGCCCCAGCATTTT.